The subject of this entry is one T cell receptor beta chain. Its antigen is currently unknown. Unique molecular identifiers had been added to the TCR beta cDNA libraries. About 540,000 cDNA molecules were obtained from about 0.98 to 11 million T cells. MiXCR, applied by TCRdb to the PCR reads, yields one record per CDR3 protein. The repertoire holds hundreds of thousands of distinct CDR3 sequences, with under 70% as singletons. This sample was included in a study of post-analysis software for immune sequencing data. Study-wide results and caveats: With TRBV5-6, TRBV5-1 and TRBV20-1 included, about 5 TRBV segments were more frequent in patients than in controls. Significantly lower normalized Chao1 diversity was seen in multiple sclerosis patients than in controls. The authors found that F measure strongly co-clustered same-batch samples.

V was clipped by 6 bases and J by 1 base, with 6 bases between them. Germline V CDR1 and CDR2: SQVTM, ANQGSEA. This CDR3 contains 11 residues. The sequenced material came from blood. The V call is TRBV29-1, the J call TRBJ1-2; D gene unclear. This TCR was sampled from a girl between 5 and 17 years old with multiple sclerosis. CDR3 in amino acids: CSVTHNYGYTF. CDR3 nucleotides: TGCAGCGTGACACATAACTATGGCTACACCTTC.